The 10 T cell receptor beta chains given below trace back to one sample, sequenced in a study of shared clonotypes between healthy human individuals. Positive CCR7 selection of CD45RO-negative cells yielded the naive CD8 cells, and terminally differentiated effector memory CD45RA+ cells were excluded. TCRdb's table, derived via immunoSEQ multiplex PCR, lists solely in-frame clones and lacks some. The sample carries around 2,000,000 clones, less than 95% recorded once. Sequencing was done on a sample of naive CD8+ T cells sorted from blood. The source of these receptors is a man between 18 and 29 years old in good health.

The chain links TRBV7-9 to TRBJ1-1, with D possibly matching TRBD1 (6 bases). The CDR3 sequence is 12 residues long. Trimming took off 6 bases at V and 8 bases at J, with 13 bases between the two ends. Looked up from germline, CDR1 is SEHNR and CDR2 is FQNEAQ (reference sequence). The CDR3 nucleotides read TGTGCCAGCAGGCAGGGACATCGCGAAGCTTTCTTT. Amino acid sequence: CASRQGHREAFF.

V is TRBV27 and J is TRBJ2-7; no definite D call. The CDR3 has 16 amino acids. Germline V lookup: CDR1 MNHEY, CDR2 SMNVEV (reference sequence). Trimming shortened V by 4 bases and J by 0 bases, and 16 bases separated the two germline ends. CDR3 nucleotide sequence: TGTGCCAGCAGTTCTCTGGGTTTAGGTAGCTCCTACGAGCAGTACTTC. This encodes CASSSLGLGSSYEQYF.

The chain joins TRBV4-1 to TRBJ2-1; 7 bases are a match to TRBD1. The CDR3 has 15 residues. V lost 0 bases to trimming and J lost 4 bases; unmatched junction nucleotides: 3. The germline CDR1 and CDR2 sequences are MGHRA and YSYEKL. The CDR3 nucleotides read TGCGCCAGCAGCCAAGATGAGGGACAGTACAATGAGCAGTTCTTC. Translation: CASSQDEGQYNEQFF.

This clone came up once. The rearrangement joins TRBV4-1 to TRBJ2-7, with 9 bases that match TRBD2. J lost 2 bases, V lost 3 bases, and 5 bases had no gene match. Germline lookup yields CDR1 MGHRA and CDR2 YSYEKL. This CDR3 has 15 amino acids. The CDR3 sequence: CASSHLAGNTYEQYF. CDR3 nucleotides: TGCGCCAGCAGCCATCTAGCGGGGAATACCTACGAGCAGTACTTC.

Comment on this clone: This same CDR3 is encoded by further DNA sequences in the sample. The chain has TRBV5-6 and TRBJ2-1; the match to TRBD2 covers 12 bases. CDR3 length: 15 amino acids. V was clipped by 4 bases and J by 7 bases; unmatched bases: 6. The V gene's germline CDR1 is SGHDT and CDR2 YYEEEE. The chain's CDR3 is CASSPTSGRYNEQFF. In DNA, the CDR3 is TGTGCCAGCAGCCCCACTAGCGGGAGGTATAATGAGCAGTTCTTC.

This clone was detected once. CDR3 DNA sequence: TGTGCCAGCAGCTTTTCCGAGACTAAGATTGGAAACACCATATATTTT. This sequence encodes CASSFSETKIGNTIYF. The genes are TRBV5-4 and TRBJ1-3; no clear D. Germline CDR1 reads SGHNT; CDR2 reads YYREEE (reference sequence). This CDR3 spans 16 amino acids. V lost 2 bases and J lost 3, with 15 bases in between.

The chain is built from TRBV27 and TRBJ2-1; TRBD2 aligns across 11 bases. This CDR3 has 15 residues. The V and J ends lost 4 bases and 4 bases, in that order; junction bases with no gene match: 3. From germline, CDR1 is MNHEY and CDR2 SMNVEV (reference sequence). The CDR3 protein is CASSWGLAEYNEQFF. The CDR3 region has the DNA TGTGCCAGCAGTTGGGGACTAGCGGAGTACAATGAGCAGTTCTTC.

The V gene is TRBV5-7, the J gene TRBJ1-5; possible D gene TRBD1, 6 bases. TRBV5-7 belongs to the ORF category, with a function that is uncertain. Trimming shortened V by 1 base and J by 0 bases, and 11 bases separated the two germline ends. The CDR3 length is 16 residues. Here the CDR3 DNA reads TGTGCCAGCAGCTTGCTCGGGACATGTAGCAATCAGCCCCAGCATTTT. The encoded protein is CASSLLGTCSNQPQHF.

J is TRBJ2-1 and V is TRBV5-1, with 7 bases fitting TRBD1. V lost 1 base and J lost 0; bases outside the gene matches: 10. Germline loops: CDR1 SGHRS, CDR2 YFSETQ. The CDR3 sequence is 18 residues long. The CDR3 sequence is CASSLTLLGTASYNEQFF. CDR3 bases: TGCGCCAGCAGCTTGACGCTCCTTGGGACAGCCTCCTACAATGAGCAGTTCTTC.

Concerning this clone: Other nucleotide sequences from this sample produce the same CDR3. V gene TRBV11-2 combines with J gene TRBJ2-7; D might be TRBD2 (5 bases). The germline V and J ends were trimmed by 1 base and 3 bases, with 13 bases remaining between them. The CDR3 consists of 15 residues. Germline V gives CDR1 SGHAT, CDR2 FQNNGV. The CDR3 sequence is CASSLAPGGGYEQYF. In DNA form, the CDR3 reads TGTGCCAGCAGCTTAGCCCCTGGAGGTGGCTACGAGCAGTACTTC.